The source of this TCR beta chain is a study of cytomegalovirus exposure and HLA in healthy donors. A multiplex PCR was run with 60 Vbeta primers and 13 Jbeta primers. Assay: immunoSEQ multiplex PCR; the TCRdb copy retains only in-frame clones and omits some. This table holds some 51,000 clones, roughly 77% found once. General study findings and limits: Upon later analysis, TCR association rates were observed to vary by HLA locus, being highest for DRB1 and lowest for HLA-C. V- and J-gene trimming in TCR beta was tied to a missense DCLRE1C variant by an analysis performed later. Some TCR beta chains (more than 150 of them) were listed as cytomegalovirus-associated. Being indistinguishable, some V segments were excluded, TRBV6-2 and TRBV6-3 among them.

On this clone: Its antigen is as yet unknown.

The CDR3 spans 13 residues. In germline, CDR1 is MGHDK, CDR2 SYGVNS. Unmatched junction bases numbered 2, after V lost 4 bases and J lost 5 bases. Sequencing was performed on PBMCs. V usage is TRBV25-1 and J usage is TRBJ1-1, with 9 positions matching TRBD1. The TCR sequence derives from a female donor in good health and CMV-seronegative. The CDR3 loop is CASSADRGTEAFF. The CDR3 nucleotides read TGTGCCAGCAGTGCCGACAGGGGGACTGAAGCTTTCTTT.